This is a list of T cell receptor beta chains from one sample in a study of cytomegalovirus exposure and HLA in healthy donors. TCRdb keeps only in-frame clones here, not all; method: immunoSEQ multiplex PCR. The data contain about 130,000 clones, under 12% of them singletons. The source material was PBMCs. The receptors were sampled from a woman in her late teens or twenties in good health and CMV-seropositive. The CDR3 runs from the conserved cysteine through the conserved F or W. A D gene is named only where the DNA matches it firmly. Expanded clones are given a class, and other clones once, few, many or no size at all.

d_gene	v_gene	abundance	j_gene	CDR3aa	CDR3nt
TRBD2	TRBV29-1	NA	TRBJ2-3	CSGDLAGVDTQYF	TGCAGCGGAGACCTAGCGGGAGTAGATACGCAGTATTTT
NA	TRBV7-9	NA	TRBJ1-5	CASSFVGPRGNQPQHF	TGTGCCAGCAGCTTCGTCGGGCCGAGGGGGAATCAGCCCCAGCATTTT
NA	TRBV10-3	NA	TRBJ2-7	CAITGHPLYEQYF	TGTGCCATCACCGGTCACCCGTTGTACGAGCAGTACTTC
TRBD2	TRBV11-2	NA	TRBJ2-7	CASSRSSGTSGEQYF	TGTGCCAGCAGCCGCTCCTCCGGGACTAGCGGGGAGCAGTACTTC
TRBD1	TRBV2	NA	TRBJ1-2	CASSEGQGAYGYTF	TGTGCCAGCAGTGAAGGACAGGGGGCCTATGGCTACACCTTC
NA	TRBV5-1	few	TRBJ1-1	CASSPLGAQNTEAFF	TGCGCCAGCAGCCCCCTGGGGGCCCAGAACACTGAAGCTTTCTTT
NA	TRBV9	NA	TRBJ1-1	CASSVEDYYTEAFF	TGTGCCAGCAGCGTAGAGGACTATTACACTGAAGCTTTCTTT
NA	TRBV28	NA	TRBJ1-5	CASMTGVLGRQPQHF	TGTGCCAGCATGACAGGAGTATTGGGACGTCAGCCCCAGCATTTT
TRBD1	TRBV6-8	NA	TRBJ1-1	CASSYPTSSGGAGDTEAFF	TGTGCCAGCAGTTACCCGACTTCCTCAGGGGGCGCAGGGGACACTGAAGCTTTCTTT
TRBD1	TRBV19	NA	TRBJ1-4	CASSTPGQGEREKLFF	TGTGCCAGTAGTACCCCCGGGCAGGGGGAGAGGGAAAAACTGTTTTTT
NA	TRBV5-4	NA	TRBJ2-3	CASSFYAGDTQYF	TGTGCCAGCAGCTTTTACGCCGGAGATACGCAGTATTTT
NA	TRBV7-9	NA	TRBJ1-1	CASSFQGITEAFF	TGTGCCAGCAGCTTTCAGGGGATCACTGAAGCTTTCTTT
NA	TRBV29-1	NA	TRBJ2-7	CSVEGLGGYEQYF	TGCAGCGTGGAAGGCCTCGGCGGGTACGAGCAGTACTTC
NA	TRBV9	NA	TRBJ1-2	CASSVGDTSYGYTF	TGTGCCAGCAGCGTAGGTGACACCTCCTATGGCTACACCTTC
NA	TRBV5-1	NA	TRBJ1-2	CASTYPGQPMSYTF	TGCGCCAGCACCTATCCGGGACAACCTATGAGCTACACCTTC
TRBD1	TRBV28	NA	TRBJ1-2	CASSVLQGNYGYTF	TGTGCCAGCAGCGTTCTACAGGGGAACTATGGCTACACCTTC
TRBD2	TRBV15	few	TRBJ2-7	CATSRGLAGTEQYF	TGTGCCACCAGCAGAGGACTAGCGGGCACAGAGCAGTACTTC
NA	TRBV7-9	NA	TRBJ2-1	CASSLGASVQFF	TGTGCCAGCAGCTTAGGGGCTAGCGTGCAGTTCTTC
NA	TRBV30	few	TRBJ2-1	CAWRARLGQRQGNEQFF	TGTGCCTGGAGGGCAAGGCTCGGACAGCGCCAGGGCAATGAGCAGTTCTTC
NA	TRBV12-5	few	TRBJ2-1	CASGTRGGALNEQFF	TGTGCTAGTGGGACTAGAGGGGGGGCCCTCAATGAGCAGTTCTTC
NA	TRBV10-3	NA	TRBJ2-7	CAMTQDPSYEQYF	TGTGCCATGACGCAGGATCCCTCCTACGAGCAGTACTTC
NA	TRBV28	few	TRBJ2-1	CASSWASNEQFF	TGTGCCAGCAGTTGGGCCAGTAATGAGCAGTTCTTC
TRBD2	TRBV30	few	TRBJ2-1	CAWRVAGGPGGFF	TGTGCCTGGAGGGTAGCGGGAGGGCCCGGTGGGTTCTTC
TRBD2	TRBV2	NA	TRBJ2-3	CASKLGPAGALYGTDTQYF	TGTGCCAGCAAATTGGGCCCAGCGGGAGCATTATACGGCACAGATACGCAGTATTTT
TRBD1	TRBV18	NA	TRBJ2-5	CASSPRGQTSFGETQYF	TGTGCCAGCTCACCAAGGGGACAGACCTCCTTCGGAGAGACCCAGTACTTC
TRBD1	TRBV30	NA	TRBJ2-7	CAWSALVDRGYEQYF	TGTGCCTGGAGTGCCCTGGTGGACAGGGGCTACGAGCAGTACTTC
TRBD1	TRBV4-1	NA	TRBJ2-7	CASSQPTGDRVHEQYF	TGCGCCAGCAGCCAACCCACCGGGGACAGGGTCCACGAGCAGTACTTC
TRBD1	TRBV7-6	few	TRBJ1-1	CASSLLGTGVTEAFF	TGTGCCAGCAGCTTATTGGGGACAGGGGTCACTGAAGCTTTCTTT
TRBD2	TRBV5-4	few	TRBJ2-3	CASSLGSSGRTDTQYF	TGTGCCAGCAGCTTGGGGTCAAGCGGGAGAACAGATACGCAGTATTTT
TRBD2	TRBV4-1	few	TRBJ2-2	CASSLRGLAGANTGELFF	TGCGCCAGCAGCTTAAGGGGACTAGCGGGTGCGAACACCGGGGAGCTGTTTTTT
NA	TRBV4-1	few	TRBJ1-1	CASSQVRSQRAEAFF	TGCGCCAGCAGCCAAGTAAGATCCCAACGGGCTGAAGCTTTCTTT
NA	TRBV5-6	NA	TRBJ1-1	CASSFVGAEAFF	TGTGCCAGCAGCTTCGTAGGGGCTGAAGCTTTCTTT
NA	TRBV4-1	few	TRBJ2-5	CASSQVNLVTQETQYF	TGCGCCAGCAGCCAAGTCAACTTGGTTACCCAAGAGACCCAGTACTTC
TRBD1	TRBV6-6	few	TRBJ1-1	CASIKGQVKGTEAFF	TGTGCCAGCATCAAGGGACAGGTCAAAGGGACTGAAGCTTTCTTT
NA	TRBV2	NA	TRBJ2-5	CASSRGPGETQYF	TGTGCCAGCAGTAGGGGTCCTGGGGAGACCCAGTACTTC
NA	TRBV28	NA	TRBJ1-1	CASSLQGAATEAFF	TGTGCCAGCAGTTTACAAGGGGCGGCCACTGAAGCTTTCTTT
TRBD1	TRBV11-2	NA	TRBJ2-3	CASSFRQGASYTDTQYF	TGTGCCAGCAGCTTTCGACAGGGGGCAAGCTACACAGATACGCAGTATTTT
TRBD1	TRBV28	few	TRBJ2-7	CASGVGDRDSYEQYF	TGTGCCAGCGGGGTCGGGGACAGAGATTCCTACGAGCAGTACTTC
NA	TRBV6-4	NA	TRBJ2-2	CASSAHPGAGELFF	TGTGCCAGCAGTGCCCACCCAGGCGCCGGGGAGCTGTTTTTT
NA	TRBV7-8	NA	TRBJ1-4	CASSLSSTRTNEKLFF	TGTGCCAGCAGCTTAAGTAGTACTCGCACTAATGAAAAACTGTTTTTT
NA	TRBV5-1	NA	TRBJ1-1	CASSSMEAGEGTEAFF	TGCGCCAGCAGCTCGATGGAGGCAGGGGAGGGGACTGAAGCTTTCTTT
TRBD2	TRBV11-2	NA	TRBJ2-4	CASSLVWGGSENIQYF	TGTGCCAGCAGCTTAGTTTGGGGCGGGAGCGAAAACATTCAGTACTTC
TRBD1	TRBV19	few	TRBJ1-1	CASIGVSGGTEAFF	TGTGCCAGTATCGGAGTTTCAGGGGGGACTGAAGCTTTCTTT
TRBD2	TRBV4-1	NA	TRBJ2-7	CASSQDSGLVREQYF	TGCGCCAGCAGCCAAGATTCTGGACTAGTAAGGGAGCAGTACTTC
TRBD2	TRBV15	few	TRBJ2-5	CATSREGLAETQYF	TGTGCCACCAGCAGAGAAGGACTAGCGGAGACCCAGTACTTC
TRBD1	TRBV5-1	NA	TRBJ1-1	CASSPLRTGDTEAFF	TGCGCCAGCAGCCCCCTAAGGACAGGGGATACTGAAGCTTTCTTT
NA	TRBV6-1	NA	TRBJ2-1	CAIYYYNEQFF	TGTGCCATCTACTACTACAATGAGCAGTTCTTC
NA	TRBV27	few	TRBJ1-2	CASSPTVSNYGYTF	TGTGCCAGCAGTCCTACGGTATCTAACTATGGCTACACCTTC
NA	TRBV5-1	few	TRBJ2-5	CASSWRAEQETQYF	TGCGCCAGCAGCTGGCGGGCGGAACAAGAGACCCAGTACTTC
NA	TRBV9	NA	TRBJ1-2	CASSEGIGLNYGYTF	TGTGCCAGCAGCGAGGGGATAGGCTTAAACTATGGCTACACCTTC
NA	TRBV5-6	few	TRBJ1-2	CASSRPGIHGYTF	TGTGCCAGCAGCCGACCCGGGATCCATGGCTACACCTTC
NA	TRBV2	few	TRBJ1-1	CASSEAGGSNTEAFF	TGTGCCAGCAGTGAAGCGGGGGGATCGAACACTGAAGCTTTCTTT
TRBD2	TRBV6-6	few	TRBJ2-7	CASTGAGVTSYEQYF	TGTGCCAGCACCGGGGCGGGAGTCACGTCCTACGAGCAGTACTTC
TRBD1	TRBV9	NA	TRBJ2-7	CASSEGTGGLSYEQYF	TGTGCCAGCAGCGAGGGCACAGGGGGCTTGTCCTACGAGCAGTACTTC
NA	TRBV9	NA	TRBJ1-1	CASSVRPGGTEAFF	TGTGCCAGCAGCGTAAGGCCGGGGGGCACTGAAGCTTTCTTT
NA	TRBV7-6	few	TRBJ2-1	CASSWASGGQYNEQFF	TGTGCCAGCAGCTGGGCCTCGGGGGGCCAGTACAATGAGCAGTTCTTC
NA	TRBV29-1	NA	TRBJ2-7	CRGQGLSYEQYF	TGCAGAGGGCAGGGCCTTTCCTACGAGCAGTACTTC